This paragraph covers one T cell receptor (beta chain) sequence. This specimen belongs to a study of blood T cell repertoires in COVID-19. The wider study: From T cells, B-cell-depleted T cells, or PBMCs came the material, which was cDNA or gDNA.

The germline CDR1 and CDR2 sequences are SQVTM and ANQGSEA. The CDR3 contains 13 residues. The V end lost 5 bases, the J end lost 4 bases, and 14 bases lay between the germline ends. Per the original data handling: For nucleated cells, counts were estimated from reference gene primer amplification. Profiled with immunoSEQ multiplex PCR; TCRdb holds only in-frame clones, not every one. The V and J calls and clone size come from that table; D and trimming were worked out from the DNA. Of a few hundred thousand clones listed, 75% to 85% are singletons. The sequence was collected from a woman of 80 years or more with COVID-19, enrolled during active disease. Sequencing input: peripheral blood. The chain couples TRBV29-1 to TRBJ1-2; D is possibly TRBD1 (5 bases). CDR3 nucleotides: TGCAGCGTTCGTGACAGTAGCATCTATGGCTACACCTTC. It yields the protein CSVRDSSIYGYTF.